The text below deals with one TCR beta chain. Its antigen remains unidentified. The data belong to a study of OX40 agonist ivuxolimab in advanced cancers. Broader study findings: The study observed clonal expansion of CD4+ and CD8+ blood T cells by week 6 at 0.1 to 3.0 mg/kg.

After removal of 3 bases from V and 6 bases from J, the junction contained 11 bases not matched to a gene. This CDR3 is built from 16 residues. CDR1 is WNHNN and CDR2 is SYGVQD in the germline V gene (reference sequence). TCRdb's copy holds only in-frame clones and misses some; the assay was immunoSEQ multiplex PCR. The sample yields roughly 110,000 clones, just over 90% seen once. V gene TRBV10-1 combines with J gene TRBJ2-1; the match to TRBD2 covers 7 bases. The specimen was CD4+ or CD8+ T cells sorted from blood, collected in a trial of the OX40 agonist ivuxolimab. The sequence derives from an adult with an advanced solid tumor such as melanoma, head and neck, liver or kidney cancer. The CDR3 DNA reads TGCGCCAGCAGTGACATCGCGGCGGGGGTTGGCAATGAGCAGTTCTTC. It codes for CASSDIAAGVGNEQFF.